Following are 5 T cell receptor beta chains from one sample sequenced in a study of blood T cell repertoires in COVID-19. Repertoires were generated with immunoSEQ multiplex PCR, while TCRdb's copy carries only in-frame clones and drops some. This table holds 270,000 or so clones, 80% to 90% found once. Sequencing was done on a sample of peripheral blood. These TCRs come from a middle-aged man with acute or convalescent COVID-19.

This clone was counted once. The chain uses TRBV30 and TRBJ1-2, with D hard to call. Germline CDR1 is GTSNPN and CDR2 is SVGIG (reference sequence). This CDR3 comprises 13 residues. V lost 2 bases and J lost 5, with 12 bases in between. The CDR3 loop reads CAWSLLDGYGYTF. CDR3 nucleotides: TGTGCCTGGAGTCTTCTAGACGGTTATGGCTACACCTTC.

V gene TRBV6-1 combines with J gene TRBJ1-2, with a possible D match to TRBD1 (6 bases). Between the trimmed V and J ends, which lost 2 bases and 5 bases, there was a span of 12 bases. This CDR3 spans 14 amino acids. Looked up from germline, CDR1 is MNHNS and CDR2 is SASEGT. CDR3 amino acids: CASSELGAKYGYTF. CDR3 nucleotides: TGTGCCAGCAGTGAACTGGGGGCGAAGTATGGCTACACCTTC.

The CDR3 DNA is TGTGCCAGCAGCCTTATGACTTTGAGTGGAAACACCATATATTTT. Its translation is CASSLMTLSGNTIYF. The chain carries TRBV7-2 and TRBJ1-3, with unresolved D. With 5 bases removed from V and 3 bases from J, the gap between germline ends came to 14 bases. Germline CDR1 and CDR2: SGHTA and FQGNSA. The CDR3 sequence is 15 residues long.

The chain joins TRBV19 to TRBJ1-5, with D maybe TRBD1 (5 bases). The CDR3 totals 15 residues. CDR1 and CDR2 from the germline V gene are LNHDA and SQIVND (reference sequence). The V end lost 7 bases, the J end lost 3 bases, and 16 bases lay between the germline ends. The CDR3 DNA sequence: TGTGCCAGTACCCCTCAAGGGGTAATCAATCAGCCCCAGCATTTT. Its translation is CASTPQGVINQPQHF.

This chain joins TRBV25-1 and TRBJ2-1; 8 nucleotides line up with TRBD2. The V and J ends lost 3 bases and 8 bases, in that order; junction bases with no gene match: 9. There are 15 residues in the CDR3. Germline values: CDR1 MGHDK, CDR2 SYGVNS. The CDR3, as DNA: TGTGCCAGCAGTGATGGGACTAGGTGGGTCCATGAGCAGTTCTTC. It specifies CASSDGTRWVHEQFF. Full variable domain (rest looked up from reference TRBV25-1 and TRBJ2-1): EADIYQTPRYLVIGTGKKITLECSQTMGHDKMYWYQQDPGMELHLIHYSYGVNSTEKGDLSSESTVSRIRTEHFPLTLESARPSHTSQYLCASSDGTRWVHEQFFGPGTRLTVL.